Listed below are T cell receptor beta chains from one sample, sequenced in a study of blood T cell repertoires in COVID-19. Method: immunoSEQ multiplex PCR; TCRdb's copy keeps in-frame clones and lacks some. The sample includes about 210,000 clones, 83% of them seen just once. The sequenced material came from peripheral blood. Source of these receptors: a woman between 40 and 50 years old with active or convalescent COVID-19. CDR3s include the opening cysteine and the closing phenylalanine or tryptophan. A D gene is named only where the DNA matches it firmly. Rows give clone size only sometimes, using once, few, many, or a class for an expanded clone.

j_call: TRBJ2-1
v_call: TRBV10-3
d_call: TRBD2
clone_size: NA
cdr3_aa: CAISESSGGMDEQFF
cdr3_nt: TGTGCCATCAGTGAATCTAGCGGAGGGATGGATGAGCAGTTCTTC

j_call: TRBJ2-1
v_call: TRBV30
d_call: TRBD2
clone_size: NA
cdr3_aa: CAWKAGGYEQFF
cdr3_nt: TGTGCCTGGAAAGCGGGAGGGTATGAGCAGTTCTTC

j_call: TRBJ2-1
v_call: TRBV5-5
d_call: TRBD2
clone_size: NA
cdr3_aa: CASSEREDVDNEQFF
cdr3_nt: TGTGCCAGCAGCGAGCGGGAGGACGTCGACAATGAGCAGTTCTTC

j_call: TRBJ1-1
v_call: TRBV14
d_call: NA
clone_size: NA
cdr3_aa: CASSRNRGWNTEAFF
cdr3_nt: TGTGCCAGCAGCCGAAACCGGGGTTGGAACACTGAAGCTTTCTTT

j_call: TRBJ2-7
v_call: TRBV4-1
d_call: NA
clone_size: NA
cdr3_aa: CASSRGPGAYEQYF
cdr3_nt: TGCGCCAGCAGCCGAGGGCCAGGGGCCTACGAGCAGTACTTC

j_call: TRBJ2-5
v_call: TRBV28
d_call: NA
clone_size: NA
cdr3_aa: CASSRTGTQETQYF
cdr3_nt: TGTGCCAGCAGCCGAACAGGGACCCAAGAGACCCAGTACTTC

j_call: TRBJ2-1
v_call: TRBV5-1
d_call: TRBD2
clone_size: once
cdr3_aa: CASSQQLAGGFNEQFF
cdr3_nt: TGCGCCAGCAGCCAGCAACTAGCGGGAGGATTCAATGAGCAGTTCTTC

j_call: TRBJ1-2
v_call: TRBV9
d_call: TRBD1
clone_size: NA
cdr3_aa: CASSPGGQGVVYGYTF
cdr3_nt: TGTGCCAGCAGCCCCGGTGGACAGGGGGTGGTCTATGGCTACACCTTC

j_call: TRBJ1-6
v_call: TRBV18
d_call: NA
clone_size: NA
cdr3_aa: CASSPNMGARNSPLHF
cdr3_nt: TGTGCCAGCTCACCAAATATGGGGGCGCGGAATTCACCCCTCCACTTT

j_call: TRBJ2-3
v_call: TRBV27
d_call: TRBD1
clone_size: once
cdr3_aa: CASSPRQGISTDTQYF
cdr3_nt: TGTGCCAGCAGCCCTAGACAGGGGATTAGCACAGATACGCAGTATTTT

j_call: TRBJ1-6
v_call: TRBV28
d_call: TRBD1
clone_size: NA
cdr3_aa: CASRQGAGNSPLHF
cdr3_nt: TGTGCCAGCAGACAGGGGGCCGGTAATTCACCCCTCCACTTT

j_call: TRBJ2-1
v_call: TRBV19
d_call: NA
clone_size: NA
cdr3_aa: CASSGVSGSYNEQFF
cdr3_nt: TGTGCCAGTAGTGGGGTGTCAGGGTCCTACAATGAGCAGTTCTTC

j_call: TRBJ2-7
v_call: TRBV5-1
d_call: TRBD1
clone_size: NA
cdr3_aa: CASSWGQSYEQYF
cdr3_nt: TGCGCCAGCAGCTGGGGACAGAGCTACGAGCAGTACTTC

j_call: TRBJ2-5
v_call: TRBV14
d_call: TRBD2
clone_size: NA
cdr3_aa: CASSQSEASGVQETQYF
cdr3_nt: TGTGCCAGCAGCCAGTCGGAAGCTAGCGGGGTCCAAGAGACCCAGTACTTC

j_call: TRBJ1-1
v_call: TRBV5-1
d_call: NA
clone_size: NA
cdr3_aa: CASSPHRRNTEAFF
cdr3_nt: TGCGCCAGCAGCCCACACAGGAGGAACACTGAAGCTTTCTTT

j_call: TRBJ1-3
v_call: TRBV4-3
d_call: NA
clone_size: NA
cdr3_aa: CASSQEAGVSGNTIYF
cdr3_nt: TGCGCCAGCAGCCAAGAAGCAGGGGTATCTGGAAACACCATATATTTT

j_call: TRBJ1-3
v_call: TRBV6-1
d_call: NA
clone_size: NA
cdr3_aa: CASSEGPGRGNTIYF
cdr3_nt: TGTGCCAGCAGTGAAGGACCAGGGAGGGGAAACACCATATATTTT